This T cell receptor (beta chain) was found in a study of CD8+CD57+ T cells in acquired aplastic anemia. For this clonotype: Its target is unknown.

This CDR3 contains 15 residues. Per the germline V gene, CDR1 is SSHAT and CDR2 is FNYEAQ (reference sequence). Both TCR beta VDJ combination and CDR3 sequence profiling were carried out. Genomic DNA was the template for this profiling. TCRdb redid the calling of the reads with MiXCR, one entry per CDR3 protein. The table includes 65,000 or so distinct CDR3 sequences, around 55% detected once. General study points: Overlap between patients and controls comprised twenty-nine CD8+ CDR3 sequences.

This receptor was taken from a human donor in good health, serving as a control. The V gene is TRBV7-7, the J gene TRBJ2-7, with D maybe TRBD2 (6 bases). The sample comprised sorted CD4+, CD8+, or CD8+CD57+ T cells (not recorded which) from PBMCs. The CDR3 sequence: CARDIRGGGIYEQYF. The CDR3 region has the DNA TGTGCTAGAGACATAAGGGGAGGAGGAATCTACGAGCAGTACTTC.